A single TCR beta chain is shown here with its context. Its antigen is unknown. Six replicates per PBMC sample, mostly from around 500 ng of genomic DNA. Produced via immunoSEQ multiplex PCR; TCRdb's table is partial and in-frame only. The sample has about 12,000 clones, 70% to 75% seen once. The V end was cut by 0 bases, the J end by 0 bases, with 7 bases between. CDR1 and CDR2 (germline): SGDLS, YYNGEE. There are 15 residues in the CDR3. Described time point: after neoadjuvant nivolumab, at surgical resection. PBMCs were not maintained or expanded in culture before analysis. The data were taken from a study of neoadjuvant anti-PD-1 for oral cavity cancer. Study-level points and caveats: With three patients per group, TCR findings need larger cohorts. Non-responders to neoadjuvant nivolumab had significantly more clonal PBMC T cells than responders.

The chain is built from TRBV9 and TRBJ1-3; unclear D gene. This TCR was recovered from a person aged 40 to 85 with oral cavity squamous cell carcinoma. Specimen: PBMCs, collected after nivolumab (anti-PD-1) treatment. The CDR3 sequence: CASSVEGSSGNTIYF. The CDR3 bases are TGTGCCAGCAGCGTAGAAGGCAGCTCTGGAAACACCATATATTTT.